Listed here are 16 T cell receptor beta chains from one sample, sequenced in a study of cytotoxic CD8 clonotypes in ibrutinib-treated CLL. Method: immunoSEQ multiplex PCR; TCRdb's copy keeps in-frame clones and lacks some. The repertoire holds about 76,000 clones, with just over 85% as singletons. The specimen was PBMCs, collected before ibrutinib treatment. The source of these receptors is a human donor with chronic lymphocytic leukemia.

J is TRBJ1-3 and V is TRBV30; 11 bases are a match to TRBD1. J was trimmed by 2 bases and V by 2 bases; bases with no gene match: 2. The CDR3 runs to 15 residues. The V gene's germline CDR1 is GTSNPN and CDR2 SVGIG (reference sequence). CDR3 in DNA: TGTGCCTGGAGTACGGACAGGGGGCCTGGAAACACCATATATTTT. It translates to CAWSTDRGPGNTIYF.

The chain couples TRBV28 to TRBJ1-2; D uncertain. V gave up 3 bases and J gave up 8 bases, with 13 bases separating them. The CDR3 length is 13 residues. Germline CDR1 reads MDHEN; CDR2 reads SYDVKM. The CDR3 is CASSFNSFGGYTF. CDR3 coding DNA: TGTGCCAGCAGTTTTAACAGCTTCGGCGGCTACACCTTC.

This rearrangement joins TRBV29-1 to TRBJ1-1, with D possibly being TRBD1 (6 bases). The CDR3 runs to 13 residues. Germline V gene lookup returns CDR1 SQVTM and CDR2 ANQGSEA. Trimming left V 3 bases short and J 5 bases short, with 13 bases between. CDR3 nucleotides: TGCAGCGTTGACAGGGGACTGGGAACTGAAGCTTTCTTT. As protein: CSVDRGLGTEAFF. Looking up the rest from reference TRBV29-1 and TRBJ1-1 gives the full variable domain: SAVISQKPSRDICQRGTSLTIQCQVDSQVTMMFWYRQQPGQSLTLIATANQGSEATYESGFVIDKFPISRPNLTFSTLTVSNMSPEDSSIYLCSVDRGLGTEAFFGQGTRLTVV.

The chain links TRBV4-1 to TRBJ1-2, with D unresolved. V lost 0 bases to trimming and J lost 4 bases, with 9 bases between them. This CDR3 region has 14 residues. Germline V lookup: CDR1 MGHRA, CDR2 YSYEKL. The CDR3 spells CASSQEDGPYGYTF. The CDR3 DNA is TGCGCCAGCAGCCAAGAGGACGGACCCTATGGCTACACCTTC.

Here the CDR3 DNA reads TGTGCCAGCAGTTACTCCTCCGGGAGTACCATCTACGAGCAGTACTTC. It yields the protein CASSYSSGSTIYEQYF. The V call is TRBV6-5, the J call TRBJ2-7, with D maybe TRBD2 (6 bases). The V end lost 0 bases, the J end lost 3 bases, and 15 bases lay between the germline ends. CDR3 length: 16 residues. The germline gives CDR1 MNHEY, CDR2 SVGAGI.

V gene TRBV6-1 combines with J gene TRBJ2-7; D possibly corresponds to TRBD2 (5 bases). Deletions cut 2 bases from V and 6 bases from J, with 20 bases between. This CDR3 spans 16 amino acids. From germline, CDR1 is MNHNS and CDR2 SASEGT. CDR3 in amino acids: CASSENRGIPFGEQYF. CDR3 nucleotides: TGTGCCAGCAGTGAAAATAGAGGGATTCCTTTCGGCGAGCAGTACTTC.

The genes are TRBV9 and TRBJ1-3; 10 bases match TRBD1. V was pared by 2 bases and J by 4 bases, with 9 bases of the junction left unmatched. Looked up from germline, CDR1 is SGDLS and CDR2 is YYNGEE. The length of the CDR3 is 17 residues. DNA of the CDR3: TGTGCCAGCAGCGTGACAGGGGGCCCTTCGATCGGAAACACCATATATTTT. Its protein product is CASSVTGGPSIGNTIYF.

The chain joins TRBV7-9 to TRBJ2-5; D not resolved. Looked up from germline, CDR1 is SEHNR and CDR2 is FQNEAQ (reference sequence). The V and J ends lost 5 bases and 5 bases respectively, with 12 bases between them. This CDR3 region has 13 residues. The DNA of the CDR3 is TGTGCCAGCAGCCCGAAAGGGCCGGAGACCCAGTACTTC. Translation gives CASSPKGPETQYF.

This chain uses TRBV29-1 with TRBJ2-1, with no clear D. This CDR3 region has 13 residues. Trimming took 3 bases from V and 7 from J, leaving 13 bases between them. CDR1 and CDR2 (germline): SQVTM, ANQGSEA. The CDR3 region is CSVDWVAANEQFF. The CDR3 DNA sequence: TGCAGCGTTGACTGGGTCGCTGCGAATGAGCAGTTCTTC.

The V and J genes are TRBV28 and TRBJ1-5, with 8 bases fitting TRBD1. The CDR3 contains 14 residues. Trimming removed 3 bases from V and 6 bases from J; junction bases left unmatched: 4. The germline CDR1 and CDR2 sequences are MDHEN and SYDVKM. The CDR3 DNA is TGTGCCAGCAGTTTTCAGGGGGCGCGTCAGCCCCAGCATTTT. This sequence encodes CASSFQGARQPQHF.

The V gene is TRBV5-1, the J gene TRBJ1-2; 7 bases line up with TRBD1. The CDR3 has 16 residues. Losses at the gene ends were 4 bases for V and 8 bases for J; bases not matched to a gene: 17. Germline assignment: CDR1 SGHRS and CDR2 YFSETQ. The chain's CDR3 is CASSPGQLVLFRGYTF. As DNA, the CDR3 is TGCGCCAGCAGCCCGGGACAGCTCGTCCTATTCCGGGGCTACACCTTC.

In DNA form, the CDR3 reads TGTGCCTGGAATGCGGGACTAGCGGGCCGCACAGATACGCAGTATTTT. This translates into CAWNAGLAGRTDTQYF. The rearrangement joins TRBV30 to TRBJ2-3, with 12 bases identical to TRBD2. This CDR3 region has 16 residues. Germline trimming cut 4 bases from V and 1 base from J; bases unmatched to any gene: 6. CDR1 and CDR2 (germline): GTSNPN, SVGIG (reference sequence).

The rearrangement joins TRBV27 to TRBJ2-7; D not certain. The CDR3 sequence is 11 residues long. V lost 7 bases and J lost 2, with 6 bases in between. The germline V gene has CDR1 MNHEY and CDR2 SMNVEV (reference sequence). The CDR3 DNA reads TGTGCCAGCACCTATGCCTACGAGCAGTACTTC. Protein product: CASTYAYEQYF.

This clone was found many times. The chain links TRBV4-2 to TRBJ2-7, with 10 bases aligning to TRBD2. J was trimmed by 2 bases and V by 0 bases; bases with no gene match: 4. The V gene's germline CDR1 is LGHNA and CDR2 YNFKEQ. The CDR3 covers 16 residues. Written as DNA, the CDR3 is TGTGCCAGCAGCCAAGAAGCGGGAGGGAGAACCTACGAGCAGTACTTC. It is translated as CASSQEAGGRTYEQYF.

V is TRBV11-2 and J is TRBJ2-7; D assignment may be TRBD1 or TRBD2 (5 bases each). The CDR3 is 14 amino acids. Trimming took 5 bases from V and 2 from J, leaving 13 bases between them. Germline loops: CDR1 SGHAT, CDR2 FQNNGV. The DNA of the CDR3 is TGTGCCAGCAGCCCCCCGGGGCTAGCCTACGAGCAGTACTTC. Amino acids: CASSPPGLAYEQYF. The whole variable domain, filled in from reference TRBV11-2 and TRBJ2-7, reads EAGVAQSPRYKIIEKRQSVAFWCNPISGHATLYWYQQILGQGPKLLIQFQNNGVVDDSQLPKDRFSAERLKGVDSTLKIQPAKLEDSAVYLCASSPPGLAYEQYFGPGTRLTVT.

This clone was detected only once. Mismatch with germline at one junction end may stem from a read error. The rearrangement uses TRBV7-7 and TRBJ2-2, with D uncertain. The CDR3 totals 15 residues. Germline CDR1 and CDR2: SSHAT and FNYEAQ (reference sequence). The CDR3 nucleotides read TGTGCTAGCAGCTTCGGTACCACGAACACCGGGGAGCTGTTTTTT. It is translated as CASSFGTTNTGELFF. Full variable domain (outside the CDR3, taken from reference TRBV7-7 and TRBJ2-2): GAGVSQSPRYKVTKRGQDVTLRCDPISSHATLYWYQQALGQGPEFLTYFNYEAQPDKSGLPSDRFSAERPEGSISTLTIQRTEQRDSAMYRCASSFGTTNTGELFFGEGSRLTVL.